The 27 T cell receptor beta chains below were found in one sample sequenced in a study of OX40 agonist ivuxolimab in advanced cancers. TCRdb's table, derived via immunoSEQ multiplex PCR, lists solely in-frame clones and lacks some. The table records some 38,000 clones, about 93% of them present only once. The material sequenced was CD4+ or CD8+ T cells sorted from blood, taken in a trial of the OX40 agonist ivuxolimab. These receptor sequences come from an adult with an advanced solid tumor such as melanoma, head and neck, liver or kidney cancer.

The rearrangement joins TRBV19 to TRBJ2-7, with 12 bases matching TRBD2. Germline CDR1 and CDR2: LNHDA and SQIVND (reference sequence). V lost 3 bases to trimming and J lost 3 bases; unmatched junction nucleotides: 3. The CDR3 has 15 amino acids. CDR3 coding DNA: TGTGCCAGTAGTATGAGGGGACTAGCGGGCTACGAGCAGTACTTC. This gives the protein CASSMRGLAGYEQYF.

The chain uses TRBV30 and TRBJ2-7, with 10 bases aligning to TRBD2. The CDR3 sequence is 13 residues long. V shed 5 bases and J 2 bases; nucleotides not matched to a gene: 3. Looked up from germline, CDR1 is GTSNPN and CDR2 is SVGIG (reference sequence). CDR3 residues: CAWGGLAAYEQYF. The CDR3 coding sequence is TGTGCCTGGGGAGGACTAGCGGCCTACGAGCAGTACTTC.

V is TRBV2 and J is TRBJ2-7; 15 positions match TRBD2. CDR1 is SNHLY and CDR2 is FYNNEI in the germline V gene. Trimming took 6 bases from V and 4 from J; bases not matched to a gene: 1. This CDR3 has 14 amino acids. The DNA of the CDR3 is TGTGCCAGCAGGGGACTAGCGGGAGGTTACGAGCAGTACTTC. Protein product: CASRGLAGGYEQYF.

The chain has TRBV6-5 and TRBJ1-1, with a possible D match to TRBD1 (5 bases). CDR1 MNHEY and CDR2 SVGAGI come from the germline V gene. V was trimmed by 0 bases and J by 5 bases, leaving 7 bases between them. The CDR3 runs to 13 residues. In nucleotides, the CDR3 is TGTGCCAGCAGTTACTCACGGGGGACTGAAGCTTTCTTT. Translating gives CASSYSRGTEAFF.

This clone was counted a single time. The CDR3 is CASTKLVGRDNEQFF. The CDR3 DNA is TGTGCCAGCACCAAACTGGTCGGGCGTGACAATGAGCAGTTCTTC. This chain links TRBV6-6 with TRBJ2-1, with unresolved D. V dropped 7 bases and J dropped 5 bases, with 18 bases sitting between them. The CDR3 consists of 15 residues. CDR1 is MNHNY and CDR2 is SVGAGI in the germline V gene (reference sequence).

V usage is TRBV11-2 and J usage is TRBJ2-2; D gene ambiguous. CDR3 size: 14 residues. From germline, CDR1 is SGHAT and CDR2 FQNNGV. Trimming removed 6 bases from V and 5 bases from J, with 13 bases in between. The CDR3 loop reads CASSPWSQTGELFF. CDR3 nucleotide sequence: TGTGCCAGCAGTCCGTGGAGTCAAACCGGGGAGCTGTTTTTT.

The chain has TRBV9 and TRBJ2-2, with 9 bases lining up with TRBD2. CDR1 SGDLS and CDR2 YYNGEE come from the germline V gene. The CDR3 is made up of 16 amino acids. The J segment lost 1 base and the V segment lost 4 bases, leaving 5 bases of the junction unmatched. The CDR3 reads CASSYASGVNTGELFF. The CDR3 DNA follows: TGTGCCAGCAGCTACGCTAGCGGGGTGAACACCGGGGAGCTGTTTTTT.

The chain couples TRBV2 to TRBJ2-5, with D perhaps matching TRBD1 (6 bases). There are 15 residues in the CDR3. Between the trimmed V and J ends, which lost 6 bases and 4 bases, there was a span of 18 bases. CDR1 is SNHLY and CDR2 is FYNNEI in the germline V gene. Written as DNA, the CDR3 is TGTGCCAGCAGACACCCCTACAGGGAAGCAGAGACCCAGTACTTC. As protein: CASRHPYREAETQYF.

V and J are TRBV5-5 and TRBJ2-5; 8 bases align to TRBD2. The germline gives CDR1 SGHKS, CDR2 YYEKEE (reference sequence). There are 17 residues in the CDR3. V shed 2 bases, J shed 0 bases, and the junction held 9 bases outside the gene matches. CDR3 protein: CASSFWGAGRDQETQYF. The DNA of the CDR3 is TGTGCCAGCAGCTTTTGGGGGGCCGGGAGGGACCAAGAGACCCAGTACTTC. Combining the CDR3 with reference TRBV5-5 and TRBJ2-5 gives the whole variable domain DAGVTQSPTHLIKTRGQQVTLRCSPISGHKSVSWYQQVLGQGPQFIFQYYEKEERGRGNFPDRFSARQFPNYSSELNVNALLLGDSALYLCASSFWGAGRDQETQYFGPGTRLLVL.

The chain uses TRBV27 and TRBJ2-2; the match to TRBD2 covers 12 bases. The CDR3 has 18 residues. Germline V gives CDR1 MNHEY, CDR2 SMNVEV (reference sequence). V was pared by 1 base and J by 2 bases, with 5 bases of the junction left unmatched. The CDR3 sequence is CASSLFGGLAGNTGELFF. The CDR3 nucleotides are TGTGCCAGCAGTTTATTTGGGGGACTAGCGGGCAACACCGGGGAGCTGTTTTTT.

V and J are TRBV4-2 and TRBJ2-7, with unresolved D. The CDR3 consists of 13 residues. Trimming stripped 1 base from V and 5 bases from J, with 9 bases between. Germline CDR1 and CDR2: LGHNA and YNFKEQ. The CDR3 protein is CASSQGRVNEQYF. CDR3 in DNA: TGTGCCAGCAGCCAAGGACGGGTCAACGAGCAGTACTTC.

The chain recombines TRBV6-4 with TRBJ2-3, with 8 bases aligning to TRBD1. CDR3 length equals 14 residues. From germline, CDR1 is MRHNA and CDR2 SNTAGT. V shed 2 bases and J 4 bases; nucleotides not matched to a gene: 2. CDR3 sequence (DNA): TGTGCCAGCAGTGACGGACAGGGCTCAGATACGCAGTATTTT. This translates into CASSDGQGSDTQYF.

The chain recombines TRBV28 with TRBJ2-1; perhaps TRBD2 as D (5 bases). This CDR3 comprises 11 residues. The V gene's germline CDR1 is MDHEN and CDR2 SYDVKM. Between the trimmed V and J ends, which lost 2 bases and 9 bases, there was a span of 5 bases. The CDR3, as DNA: TGTGCCAGCAGTTTAGAGGGTGAGCAGTTCTTC. Residues: CASSLEGEQFF.

The gene calls are TRBV4-3 and TRBJ2-2; D is perhaps TRBD2 (6 bases). CDR1 and CDR2 from the germline V gene are LGHNA and YSLEER. The CDR3 consists of 14 residues. Trimming removed 8 bases from V and 5 bases from J, with 15 bases in between. This CDR3 reads CASSPGAGTGELFF. CDR3 sequence (DNA): TGCGCCAGCTCCCCGGGAGCTGGGACCGGGGAGCTGTTTTTT.

The chain recombines TRBV10-3 with TRBJ2-7; unclear D gene. The CDR3 length is 12 residues. V was shortened by 2 bases and J by 5 bases, with 7 bases between the two germline ends. CDR1 is ENHRY and CDR2 is SYGVKD in the germline V gene. The CDR3 is CAISELGNEQYF. The CDR3 DNA reads TGTGCCATCAGTGAGCTAGGGAACGAGCAGTACTTC.

The rearrangement uses TRBV9 and TRBJ2-1, with 9 bases identical to TRBD2. The CDR3 has 19 amino acids. The junction had 20 bases not matched to a gene; V was cut back by 5 bases and J by 5 bases. Germline CDR1 SGDLS, CDR2 YYNGEE. The chain's CDR3 is CASRPDHLAGASGNNEQFF. Here the CDR3 DNA reads TGTGCCAGCAGACCGGATCACTTAGCGGGGGCTAGCGGTAACAATGAGCAGTTCTTC.

This clone has a single count. The chain couples TRBV11-2 to TRBJ2-7; 10 bases align to TRBD1. CDR3 size: 14 residues. Germline CDR1 is SGHAT and CDR2 is FQNNGV. The V gene end was trimmed by 4 bases and the J gene end by 0 bases; junction bases not matched to a gene: 0. The CDR3 loop is CASSWDRGSYEQYF. The CDR3 nucleotides read TGTGCCAGCAGCTGGGACAGGGGCTCCTACGAGCAGTACTTC. The full variable domain, with the rest looked up from reference TRBV11-2 and TRBJ2-7, is EAGVAQSPRYKIIEKRQSVAFWCNPISGHATLYWYQQILGQGPKLLIQFQNNGVVDDSQLPKDRFSAERLKGVDSTLKIQPAKLEDSAVYLCASSWDRGSYEQYFGPGTRLTVT.

The genes are TRBV28 and TRBJ1-5, with a weak D call TRBD1 (5 bases). Germline CDR1 MDHEN, CDR2 SYDVKM. Trimming took 5 bases from V and 6 from J, leaving 17 bases between them. The CDR3 has 15 residues. In nucleotides, the CDR3 is TGTGCCAGCAGTAGTCCCCGCAAAAGGGGTCAGCCCCAGCATTTT. Residues: CASSSPRKRGQPQHF.

V is TRBV7-2 and J is TRBJ2-3; TRBD2 aligns across 9 bases. CDR1 SGHTA and CDR2 FQGNSA come from the germline V gene. V shed 4 bases, J shed 8 bases, and the junction held 7 bases outside the gene matches. The CDR3 has 14 residues. CDR3 protein: CASSYAGGPGTQYF. DNA of the CDR3: TGTGCCAGCAGCTATGCGGGAGGGCCGGGTACGCAGTATTTT.

Here the CDR3 reads CASSTPRTGEAKNIQYF. The DNA for the CDR3 is TGTGCCAGTAGTACCCCCCGGACAGGGGAAGCCAAAAACATTCAGTACTTC. The chain carries TRBV19 and TRBJ2-4; TRBD1 matches 9 bases. CDR3 length: 17 amino acids. CDR1 is LNHDA and CDR2 is SQIVND in the germline V gene (reference sequence). With V trimmed by 4 bases and J by 0 bases, 7 bases remained unmatched.

V and J are TRBV28 and TRBJ1-1; TRBD1 agrees at 8 bases. This CDR3 has 14 amino acids. Trimming took 3 bases from V and 5 from J; bases not matched to a gene: 5. Germline-derived CDR1 and CDR2 are MDHEN and SYDVKM. CDR3 residues: CASSFRGLFTEAFF. The DNA for the CDR3 is TGTGCCAGCAGTTTCAGGGGGCTCTTTACTGAAGCTTTCTTT.

This clone was observed a single time. The chain couples TRBV7-9 to TRBJ2-3; 7 bases map to TRBD2. There are 15 residues in the CDR3. Trimming cost V 6 bases and J 2 bases; bases outside gene matches: 8. Germline CDR1 and CDR2: SEHNR and FQNEAQ (reference sequence). CDR3: CASSPGTTSTDTQYF. CDR3 nucleotides: TGTGCCAGCAGTCCCGGGACTACCTCCACAGATACGCAGTATTTT.

The V and J genes are TRBV7-8 and TRBJ2-3; unclear D gene. The CDR3 has 13 amino acids. Germline lookup yields CDR1 SGHVS and CDR2 FQNEAQ. V lost 1 base, J lost 0 bases, and 2 bases lay in between. The CDR3 region is CASSLVSTDTQYF. CDR3 sequence (DNA): TGTGCCAGCAGCTTAGTCAGCACAGATACGCAGTATTTT.

This sequence joins TRBV28 and TRBJ2-7, with 13 positions matching TRBD2. Per the germline V gene, CDR1 is MDHEN and CDR2 is SYDVKM. The CDR3 is 15 amino acids. Germline trimming cut 7 bases from V and 2 bases from J; bases unmatched to any gene: 5. This CDR3 is CASTPGLAGAYEQYF. CDR3 nucleotide sequence: TGTGCCAGCACCCCAGGACTAGCGGGAGCCTACGAGCAGTACTTC.

The chain carries TRBV5-6 and TRBJ2-5, with 9 bases aligning to TRBD1. V trimming: 4 bases; J trimming: 4 bases; junction bases outside the gene matches: 11. The CDR3 spans 16 residues. Looked up from germline, CDR1 is SGHDT and CDR2 is YYEEEE. The CDR3 sequence is CASSTSLDRGLETQYF. DNA of the CDR3: TGTGCCAGCAGCACTTCCCTGGACAGGGGCTTAGAGACCCAGTACTTC.

The chain joins TRBV7-6 to TRBJ2-7; TRBD1 is a possible D gene (6 bases). The CDR3 covers 15 residues. Germline values: CDR1 SGHVS, CDR2 FNYEAQ. The V gene lost 1 base and the J gene lost 4 bases, with 14 bases spanning the gap. CDR3 bases: TGTGCCAGCAGCTTAGAACCGGACAGCGTATACGAGCAGTACTTC. This translates into CASSLEPDSVYEQYF.

This clone was recorded only once. The chain links TRBV27 to TRBJ2-2, with TRBD2 as a possible D gene (5 bases). The germline V and J ends were trimmed by 4 bases and 3 bases, with 12 bases remaining between them. Germline loops: CDR1 MNHEY, CDR2 SMNVEV (reference sequence). The CDR3 is 15 residues long. CDR3: CASSSGTNYTGELFF. The DNA of the CDR3 is TGTGCCAGCAGTTCGGGAACTAACTACACCGGGGAGCTGTTTTTT.